In its sample, the clone carrying this TCR beta chain was seen a few times. The antigen is unknown. V shed 6 bases, J shed 4 bases, and the junction held 9 bases outside the gene matches. This CDR3 has 15 amino acids. Germline V gives CDR1 MDHEN, CDR2 SYDVKM. This entry belongs to a study of T cell repertoires in cytomegalovirus infection. Study as a whole: The study used recently identified HLA-C-restricted and well-studied HLA-B-restricted CMV epitopes. From public TCR beta signatures came an indication of both CMV infection and matching HLA type. Study findings and constraints: Summed public TCR beta family frequency identified CMV carriers bearing the relevant HLA. Ex vivo, HLA-C-restricted CMV-specific TCR beta clonotypes prevailed over the rest of the response.

MiXCR, run by TCRdb on the reads, gives a single entry per CDR3 protein. The sample holds 90,000 to 120,000 distinct CDR3 sequences, roughly 39% seen once. This chain links TRBV28 with TRBJ2-3; 8 bases map to TRBD1. The material sequenced was CD8+ T cells from cultured PBMCs, taken from culture after CMV antigen stimulation. This TCR was sampled from a human donor in good health (CMV status not recorded). Some clones in this sample may be carry-over from other donors' samples. CDR3 DNA sequence: TGTGCCAGCAGCCCGTCAGGGGGCTTTTCAGATACGCAGTATTTT. Translated, it gives CASSPSGGFSDTQYF.